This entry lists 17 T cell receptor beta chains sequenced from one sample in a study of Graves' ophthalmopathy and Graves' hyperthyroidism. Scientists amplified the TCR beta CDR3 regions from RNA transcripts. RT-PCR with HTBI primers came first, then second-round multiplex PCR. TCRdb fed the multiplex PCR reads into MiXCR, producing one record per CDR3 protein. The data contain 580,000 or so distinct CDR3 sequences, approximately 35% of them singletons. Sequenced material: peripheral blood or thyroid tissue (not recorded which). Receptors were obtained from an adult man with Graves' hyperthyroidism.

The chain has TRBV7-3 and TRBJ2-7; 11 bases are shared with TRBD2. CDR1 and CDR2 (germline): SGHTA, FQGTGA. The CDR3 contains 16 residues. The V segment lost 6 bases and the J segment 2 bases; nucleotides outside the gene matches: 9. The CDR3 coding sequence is TGTGCCAGCAGTGAATTTGGACTAGCGGGTACCTACGAGCAGTACTTC. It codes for CASSEFGLAGTYEQYF.

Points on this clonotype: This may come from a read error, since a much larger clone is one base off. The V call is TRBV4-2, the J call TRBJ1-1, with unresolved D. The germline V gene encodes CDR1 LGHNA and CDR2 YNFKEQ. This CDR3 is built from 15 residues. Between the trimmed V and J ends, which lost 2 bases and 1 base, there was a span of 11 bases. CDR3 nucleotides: TGTGCCAGCAGCCAACCAAATACAACGAACACTGAAGCTTTCTTT. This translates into CASSQPNTTNTEAFF.

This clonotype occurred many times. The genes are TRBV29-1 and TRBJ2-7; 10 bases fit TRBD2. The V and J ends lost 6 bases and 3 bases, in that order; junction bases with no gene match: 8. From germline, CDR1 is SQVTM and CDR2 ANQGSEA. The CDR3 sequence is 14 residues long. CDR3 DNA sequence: TGCAGCGTCGGTAGACTAGCGGGTGGCTACGAGCAGTACTTC. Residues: CSVGRLAGGYEQYF.

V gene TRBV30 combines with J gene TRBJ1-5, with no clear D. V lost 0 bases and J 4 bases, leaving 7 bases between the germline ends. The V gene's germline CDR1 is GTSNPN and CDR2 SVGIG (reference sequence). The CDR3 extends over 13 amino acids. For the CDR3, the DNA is TGTGCCTGGAGTGTAAAGGGAAATCAGCCCCAGCATTTT. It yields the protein CAWSVKGNQPQHF. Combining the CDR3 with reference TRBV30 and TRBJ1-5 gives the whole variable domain SQTIHQWPATLVQPVGSPLSLECTVEGTSNPNLYWYRQAAGRGLQLLFYSVGIGQISSEVPQNLSASRPQDRQFILSSKKLLLSDSGFYLCAWSVKGNQPQHFGDGTRLSIL.

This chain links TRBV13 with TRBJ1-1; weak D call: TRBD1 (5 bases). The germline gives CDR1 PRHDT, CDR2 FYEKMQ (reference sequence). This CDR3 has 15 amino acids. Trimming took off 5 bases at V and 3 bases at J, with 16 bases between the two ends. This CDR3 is CASSTWRGLDTEAFF. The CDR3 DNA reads TGTGCCAGCAGCACCTGGAGGGGATTGGACACTGAAGCTTTCTTT.

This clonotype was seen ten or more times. CDR3 DNA sequence: TGTGCCAGCAGCGTCGCAGGGGCTAACTATGGCTACACCTTC. Translating it yields CASSVAGANYGYTF. The chain is built from TRBV9 and TRBJ1-2, with D perhaps TRBD1 (6 bases). The germline CDR1 and CDR2 sequences are SGDLS and YYNGEE. With 2 bases removed from V and 0 bases from J, the gap between germline ends came to 8 bases. The CDR3 consists of 14 residues.

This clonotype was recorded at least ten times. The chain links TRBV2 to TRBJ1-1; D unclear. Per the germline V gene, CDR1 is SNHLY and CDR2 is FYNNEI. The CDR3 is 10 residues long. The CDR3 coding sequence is TGTGCTCTCGGGAACACTGAAGCTTTCTTT. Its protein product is CALGNTEAFF.

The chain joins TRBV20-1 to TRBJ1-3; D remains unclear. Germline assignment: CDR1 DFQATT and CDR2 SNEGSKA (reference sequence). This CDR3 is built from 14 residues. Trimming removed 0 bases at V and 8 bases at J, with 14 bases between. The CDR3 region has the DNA TGCAGTGCTAGAGAACTAGCGTATGGTTACACCATATATTTT. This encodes CSARELAYGYTIYF.

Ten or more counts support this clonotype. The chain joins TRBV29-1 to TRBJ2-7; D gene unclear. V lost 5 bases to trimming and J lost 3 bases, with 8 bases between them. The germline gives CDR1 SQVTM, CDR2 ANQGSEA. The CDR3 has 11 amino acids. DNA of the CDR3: TGCAGCGTTAACGAGGTCTACGAGCAGTACTTC. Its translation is CSVNEVYEQYF.

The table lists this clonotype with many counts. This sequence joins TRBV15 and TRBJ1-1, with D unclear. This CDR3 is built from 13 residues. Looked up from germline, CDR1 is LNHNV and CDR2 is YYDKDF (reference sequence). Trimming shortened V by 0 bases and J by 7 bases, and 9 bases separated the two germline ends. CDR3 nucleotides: TGTGCCACCAGCAGAGATTTAGGGATTGAAGCTTTCTTT. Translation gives CATSRDLGIEAFF.

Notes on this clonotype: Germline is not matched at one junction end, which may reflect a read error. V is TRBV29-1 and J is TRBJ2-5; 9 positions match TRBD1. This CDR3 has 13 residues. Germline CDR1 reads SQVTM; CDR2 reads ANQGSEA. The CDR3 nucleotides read TGCAGCGTTGAAGACCCAATCGGGACAGGGCGGTTCTTC. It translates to CSVEDPIGTGRFF.

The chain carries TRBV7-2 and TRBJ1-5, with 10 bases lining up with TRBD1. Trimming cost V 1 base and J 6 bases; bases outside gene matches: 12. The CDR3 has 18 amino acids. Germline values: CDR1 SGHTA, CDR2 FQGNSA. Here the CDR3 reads CASSLVLDWDRGFQPQHF. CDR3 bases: TGTGCCAGCAGCTTAGTCTTAGATTGGGACAGGGGCTTTCAGCCCCAGCATTTT.

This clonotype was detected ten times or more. In DNA, the CDR3 is TGTGCCAGCAGCTTCGAAGGGAGGTGGGGCAAGAACACTGAAGCTTTCTTT. Translation gives CASSFEGRWGKNTEAFF. The V call is TRBV12-3 or TRBV12-4, the J call TRBJ1-1; the D gene is possibly TRBD1 (5 bases). This CDR3 comprises 17 residues. V shed 6 bases and J shed 1 base, with 21 bases lying between them.

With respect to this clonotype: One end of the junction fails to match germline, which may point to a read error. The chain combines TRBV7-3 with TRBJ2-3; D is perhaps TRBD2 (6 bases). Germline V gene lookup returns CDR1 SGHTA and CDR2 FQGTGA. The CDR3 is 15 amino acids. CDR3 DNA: TGTGCCAGCAGCCAAGTGCGGGGTAGCAGAGATACGCAGTATTTT. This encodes CASSQVRGSRDTQYF.

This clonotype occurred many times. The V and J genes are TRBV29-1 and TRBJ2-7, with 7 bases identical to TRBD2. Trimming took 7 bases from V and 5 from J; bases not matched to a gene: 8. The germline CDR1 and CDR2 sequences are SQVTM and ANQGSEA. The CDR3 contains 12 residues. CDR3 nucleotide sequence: TGCAGCGGACTGCGGGGGAACCACGAGCAGTACTTC. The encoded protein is CSGLRGNHEQYF.

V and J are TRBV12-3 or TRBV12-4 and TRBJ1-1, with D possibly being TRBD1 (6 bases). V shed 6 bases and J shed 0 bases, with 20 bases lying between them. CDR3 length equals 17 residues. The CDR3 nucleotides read TGTGCCAGCAGACCTCACAGGGATCTTCTTATGAACACTGAAGCTTTCTTT. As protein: CASRPHRDLLMNTEAFF.

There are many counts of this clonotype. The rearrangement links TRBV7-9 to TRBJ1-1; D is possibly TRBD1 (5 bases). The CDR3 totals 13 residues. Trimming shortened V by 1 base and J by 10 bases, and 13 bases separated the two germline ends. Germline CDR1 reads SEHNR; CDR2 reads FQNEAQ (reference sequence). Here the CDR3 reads CASSLEVPGRAFF. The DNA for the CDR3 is TGTGCCAGCAGCTTAGAGGTACCAGGGAGAGCTTTCTTT.